This T cell receptor beta chain derives from a study of shared clonotypes between healthy human individuals. Trimming cost V 4 bases and J 4 bases; bases outside gene matches: 2. The germline gives CDR1 LGHNA, CDR2 YNFKEQ. The CDR3 is made up of 14 amino acids. Libraries were prepared by immunoSEQ multiplex PCR; TCRdb keeps only in-frame clonotypes and omits some of them. The sample consists of over a million clones, around 78% of them appearing once. The gene calls are TRBV4-2 and TRBJ2-2; 8 bases line up with TRBD1. The TCR originated in a man aged 18 to 29 in good health. Some clones in this sample may be carry-over from other donors' samples. The specimen was memory CD4+ T cells from PBMCs. This sample's subset: CD45RA-negative fraction. The CDR3 region is CASSLDRVTGELFF. The DNA for the CDR3 is TGTGCCAGCAGCCTGGACAGGGTCACCGGGGAGCTGTTTTTT.